This is a list of T cell receptor beta chains from one sample in a study of T cell responses to AZD1222 COVID-19 vaccine. The assay was immunoSEQ multiplex PCR, and TCRdb's table has in-frame clones only and misses some. The sample yields about 140,000 clones, 93% seen once. Specimen: peripheral blood, collected on day 0 of MenACWY control vaccination. The receptors come from an adult in good health. Both conserved end residues are part of each CDR3.

j_gene,v_gene,CDR3aa
TRBJ2-7,TRBV3-1/TRBV3-2,CASSQDDYEQYF
TRBJ2-2,TRBV6-2/TRBV6-3,CASSPRLAGVNTGELFF
TRBJ2-2,TRBV24-1,CATSDPQGQENTGELFF
TRBJ1-2,TRBV19,CASSMVAGPLNRGYTF
TRBJ2-7,TRBV6-5,CASSYFGQGADEQYF
TRBJ1-2,TRBV4-3,CASSQARVSGYTF
TRBJ1-1,TRBV2,CASSGAGDAEAFF
TRBJ2-2,TRBV6-4,CASSDSENTGELFF
TRBJ2-1,TRBV5-1,CASSFTSGSYNEQFF
TRBJ1-2,TRBV25-1,CASSESGGDYGYTF
TRBJ2-5,TRBV7-9,CASSLAESDSQRLQETQYF
TRBJ2-7,TRBV10-2,CASSEGDPYEQYF
TRBJ1-1,TRBV7-8,CASSPPGGYGTEAFF
TRBJ2-3,TRBV5-3,CARSLMRSGRITDTQYF
TRBJ1-5,TRBV24-1,CATSERPGQPQHF
TRBJ1-3,TRBV3-1/TRBV3-2,CASSQDFRGATIYF
TRBJ2-1,TRBV12-5,CASGFRDNEQFF
TRBJ1-1,TRBV19,CASNYREGNEAFF
TRBJ1-2,TRBV28,CASSSPDWGNYGYTF
TRBJ1-2,TRBV5-4,CASSDRGTGYGYTF
TRBJ2-7,TRBV5-4,CASSLGQEYEQYF
TRBJ2-7,TRBV9,CASSPRGGRSSYEQYF
TRBJ1-2,TRBV7-2,CASSLGGEPYGYTF
TRBJ1-1,TRBV7-9,CASSLVGGGTEAFF